This T cell receptor (beta chain) appears in the sequencing data of a study of blood T cell repertoires in COVID-19. CDR1 is SNHLY and CDR2 is FYNNEI in the germline V gene. The CDR3 consists of 15 residues. Trimming removed 4 bases from V and 7 bases from J, with 14 bases in between. Profiled with immunoSEQ multiplex PCR; TCRdb holds only in-frame clones, not every one. The sample lists around 120,000 clones, 88% occurring once. The sequence derives from a woman aged 45-60 years with active or convalescent COVID-19. Material: peripheral blood. V gene TRBV2 combines with J gene TRBJ1-6; D not resolved. CDR3 amino acids: CASSAYQVENSPLHF. The CDR3 coding sequence is TGTGCCAGCAGTGCTTACCAGGTCGAGAATTCACCCCTCCACTTT.